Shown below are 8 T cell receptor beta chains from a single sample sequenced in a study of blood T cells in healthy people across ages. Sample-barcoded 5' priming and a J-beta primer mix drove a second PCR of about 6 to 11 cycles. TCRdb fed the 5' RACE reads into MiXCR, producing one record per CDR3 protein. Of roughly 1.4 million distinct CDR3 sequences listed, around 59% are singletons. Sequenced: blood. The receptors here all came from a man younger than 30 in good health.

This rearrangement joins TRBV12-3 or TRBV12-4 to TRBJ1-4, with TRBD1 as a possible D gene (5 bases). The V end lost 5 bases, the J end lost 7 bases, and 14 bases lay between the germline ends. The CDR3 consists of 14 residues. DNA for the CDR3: TGTGCCAGCAGTGTGCCGGGTGGGGGTGAAAAACTGTTTTTT. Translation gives CASSVPGGGEKLFF.

This CDR3 is CASSLGLASNSYEQYF. The CDR3 DNA reads TGTGCCAGCAGCCTGGGACTAGCGTCAAACTCCTACGAGCAGTACTTC. The rearrangement joins TRBV7-6 to TRBJ2-7; 10 nucleotides align to TRBD2. The CDR3 length is 16 residues. Looked up from germline, CDR1 is SGHVS and CDR2 is FNYEAQ. The ends lost 5 bases at V and 0 bases at J; junction bases unmatched: 7.

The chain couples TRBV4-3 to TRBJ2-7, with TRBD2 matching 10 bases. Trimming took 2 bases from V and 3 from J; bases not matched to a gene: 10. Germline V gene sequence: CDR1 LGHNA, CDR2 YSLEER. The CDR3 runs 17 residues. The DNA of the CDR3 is TGCGCCAGCAGCCAATCCTGGGGTAGCGGGGGGCACTACGAGCAGTACTTC. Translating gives CASSQSWGSGGHYEQYF.

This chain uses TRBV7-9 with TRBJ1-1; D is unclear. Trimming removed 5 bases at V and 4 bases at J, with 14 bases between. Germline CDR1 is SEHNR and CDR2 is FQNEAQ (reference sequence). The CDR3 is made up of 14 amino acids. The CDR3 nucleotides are TGTGCCAGCAGCGTAGATGTATGGAGCACTGAAGCTTTCTTT. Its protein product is CASSVDVWSTEAFF.

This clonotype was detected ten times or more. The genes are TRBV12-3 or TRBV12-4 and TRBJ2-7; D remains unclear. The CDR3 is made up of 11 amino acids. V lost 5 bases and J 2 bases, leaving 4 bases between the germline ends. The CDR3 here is CASSPAYEQYF. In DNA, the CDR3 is TGTGCCAGCAGTCCCGCCTACGAGCAGTACTTC.

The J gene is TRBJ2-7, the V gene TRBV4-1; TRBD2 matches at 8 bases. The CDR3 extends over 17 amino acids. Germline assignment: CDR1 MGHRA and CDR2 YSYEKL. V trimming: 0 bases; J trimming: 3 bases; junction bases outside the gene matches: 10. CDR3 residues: CASSQESVGLDFYEQYF. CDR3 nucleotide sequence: TGCGCCAGCAGCCAAGAGTCAGTGGGACTAGATTTCTACGAGCAGTACTTC.

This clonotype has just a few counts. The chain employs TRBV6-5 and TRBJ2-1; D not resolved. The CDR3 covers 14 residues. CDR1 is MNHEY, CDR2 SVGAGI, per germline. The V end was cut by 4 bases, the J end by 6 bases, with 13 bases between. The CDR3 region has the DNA TGTGCCAGCAGTTCCACGGACCTTTCCAATGAGCAGTTCTTC. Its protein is CASSSTDLSNEQFF.

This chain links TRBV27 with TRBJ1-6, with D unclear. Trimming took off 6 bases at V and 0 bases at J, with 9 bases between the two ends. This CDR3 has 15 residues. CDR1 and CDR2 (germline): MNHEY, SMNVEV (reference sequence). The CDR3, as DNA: TGTGCCAGCAGGGGCAGCCTCTCCTATAATTCACCCCTCCACTTT. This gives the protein CASRGSLSYNSPLHF.